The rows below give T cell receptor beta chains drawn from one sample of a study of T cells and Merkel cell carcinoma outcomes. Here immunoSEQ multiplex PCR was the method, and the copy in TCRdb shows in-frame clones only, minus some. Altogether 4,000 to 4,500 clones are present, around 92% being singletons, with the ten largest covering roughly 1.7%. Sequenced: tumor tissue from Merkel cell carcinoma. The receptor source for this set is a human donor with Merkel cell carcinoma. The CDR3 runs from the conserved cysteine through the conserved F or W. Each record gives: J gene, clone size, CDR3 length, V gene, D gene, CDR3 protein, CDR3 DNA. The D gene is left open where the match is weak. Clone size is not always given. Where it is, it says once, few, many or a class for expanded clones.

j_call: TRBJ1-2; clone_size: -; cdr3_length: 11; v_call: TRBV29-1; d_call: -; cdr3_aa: CSDWGSDGYTF; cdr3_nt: TGCAGCGATTGGGGCTCGGATGGCTACACCTTC
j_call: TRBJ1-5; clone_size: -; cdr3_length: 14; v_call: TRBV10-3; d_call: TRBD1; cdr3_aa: CAIQPGTGGQPQHF; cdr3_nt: TGTGCCATTCAGCCCGGGACAGGAGGTCAGCCCCAGCATTTT
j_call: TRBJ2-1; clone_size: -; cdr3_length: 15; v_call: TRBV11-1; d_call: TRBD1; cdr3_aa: CASSLPGGTYNEQFF; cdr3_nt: TGTGCCAGCAGCTTACCAGGGGGAACCTACAATGAGCAGTTCTTC
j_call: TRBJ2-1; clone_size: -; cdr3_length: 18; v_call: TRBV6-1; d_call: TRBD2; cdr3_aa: CASSESRTLAGVRNEQFF; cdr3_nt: TGTGCCAGCAGTGAATCCCGGACACTAGCGGGAGTTAGGAATGAGCAGTTCTTC
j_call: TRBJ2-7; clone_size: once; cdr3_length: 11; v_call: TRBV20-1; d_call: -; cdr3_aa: CSARDWQGQYF; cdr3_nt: TGCAGTGCTAGGGATTGGCAGGGCCAGTACTTC
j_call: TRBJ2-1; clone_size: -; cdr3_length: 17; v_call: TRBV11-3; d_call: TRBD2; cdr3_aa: CASSFDRDTGGRNEQFF; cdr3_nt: TGTGCCAGCAGCTTTGATCGTGATACGGGGGGGCGAAATGAGCAGTTCTTC
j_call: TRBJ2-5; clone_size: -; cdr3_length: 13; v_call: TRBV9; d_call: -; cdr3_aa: CASSAHPTETQYF; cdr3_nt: TGTGCCAGCAGCGCCCATCCCACGGAGACCCAGTACTTC
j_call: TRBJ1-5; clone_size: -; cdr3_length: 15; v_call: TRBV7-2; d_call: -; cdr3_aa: CASSLGHRMREPQHF; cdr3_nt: TGTGCCAGCAGCTTGGGACATCGAATGAGGGAGCCCCAGCATTTT
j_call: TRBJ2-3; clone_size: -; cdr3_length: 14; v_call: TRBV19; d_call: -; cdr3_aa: CASRTLDGTRTQYF; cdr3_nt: TGTGCCAGTAGGACACTCGACGGGACGCGGACGCAGTATTTT
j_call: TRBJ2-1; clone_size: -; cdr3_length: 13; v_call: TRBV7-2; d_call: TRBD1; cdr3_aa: CASGTGRMNEQFF; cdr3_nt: TGTGCCAGCGGGACAGGGAGGATGAATGAGCAGTTCTTC
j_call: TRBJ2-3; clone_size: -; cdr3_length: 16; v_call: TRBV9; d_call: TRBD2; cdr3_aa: CASSVGSGAFTDTQYF; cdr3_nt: TGTGCCAGCAGCGTAGGCAGCGGGGCATTCACAGATACGCAGTATTTT
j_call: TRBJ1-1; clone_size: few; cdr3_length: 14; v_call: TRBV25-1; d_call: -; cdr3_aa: CASRLDSWNTEAFF; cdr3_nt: TGTGCCAGCAGACTGGACAGTTGGAACACTGAAGCTTTCTTT
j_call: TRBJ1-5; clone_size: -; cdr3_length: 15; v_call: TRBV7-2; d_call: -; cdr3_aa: CASSTGVGSNQPQHF; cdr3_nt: TGTGCCAGCAGCACGGGGGTCGGTTCCAATCAGCCCCAGCATTTT
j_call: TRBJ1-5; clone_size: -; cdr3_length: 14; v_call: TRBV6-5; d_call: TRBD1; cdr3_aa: CASKGTGGDQPQHF; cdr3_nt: TGTGCCAGCAAAGGGACAGGGGGCGATCAGCCCCAGCATTTT
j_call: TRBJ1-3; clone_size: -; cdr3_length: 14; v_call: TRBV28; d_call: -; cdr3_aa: CASSLGYSGNTIYF; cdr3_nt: TGTGCCAGCAGTTTAGGGTACTCTGGAAACACCATATATTTT
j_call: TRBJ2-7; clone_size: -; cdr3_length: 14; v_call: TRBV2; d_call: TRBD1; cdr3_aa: CASSRQGGFEEQYF; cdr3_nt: TGTGCCAGCAGTAGACAGGGGGGTTTTGAGGAGCAGTACTTC
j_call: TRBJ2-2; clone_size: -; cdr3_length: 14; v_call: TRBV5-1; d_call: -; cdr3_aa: CASSAARDTGELFF; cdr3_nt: TGCGCCAGCAGCGCAGCCAGGGACACCGGGGAGCTGTTTTTT
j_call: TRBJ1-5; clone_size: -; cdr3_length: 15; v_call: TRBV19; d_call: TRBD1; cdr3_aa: CASSIGTGQDQPQHF; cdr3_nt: TGTGCCAGTAGTATAGGGACAGGGCAGGATCAGCCCCAGCATTTT
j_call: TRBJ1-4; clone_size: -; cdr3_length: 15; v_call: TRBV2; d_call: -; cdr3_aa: CASSNAVATNEKLFF; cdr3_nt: TGTGCCAGCAGTAACGCCGTTGCAACTAATGAAAAACTGTTTTTT
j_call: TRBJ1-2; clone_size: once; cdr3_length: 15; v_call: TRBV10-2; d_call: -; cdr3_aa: CASSELDGSYGGYTF; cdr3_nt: TGCGCCAGCAGTGAGCTGGACGGCTCATATGGTGGCTACACCTTC
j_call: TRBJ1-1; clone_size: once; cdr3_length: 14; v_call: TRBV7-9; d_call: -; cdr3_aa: CASKTTEGNTEAFF; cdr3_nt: TGTGCCAGCAAGACGACAGAGGGGAACACTGAAGCTTTCTTT
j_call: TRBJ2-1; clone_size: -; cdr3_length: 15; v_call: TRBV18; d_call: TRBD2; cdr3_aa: CASEALAGGYNEQFF; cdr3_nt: TGTGCCAGCGAAGCACTAGCGGGGGGCTACAATGAGCAGTTCTTC
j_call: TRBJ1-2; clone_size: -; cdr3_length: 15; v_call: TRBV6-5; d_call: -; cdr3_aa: CASSLGRGEDYGYTF; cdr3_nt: TGTGCCAGCAGCTTGGGACGGGGGGAGGACTATGGCTACACCTTC
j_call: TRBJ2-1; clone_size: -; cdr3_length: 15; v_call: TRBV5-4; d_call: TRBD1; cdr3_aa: CASSGGTGRYNEQFF; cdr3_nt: TGTGCCAGCAGCGGAGGGACAGGGCGATACAATGAGCAGTTCTTC
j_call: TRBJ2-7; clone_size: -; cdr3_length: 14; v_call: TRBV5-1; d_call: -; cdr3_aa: CASSLTGSHYEQYF; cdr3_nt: TGCGCCAGCAGCTTGACAGGGTCCCACTACGAGCAGTACTTC
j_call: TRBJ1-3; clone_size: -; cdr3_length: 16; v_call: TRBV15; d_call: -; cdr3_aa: CATGRGGGARGNTIYF; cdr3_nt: TGTGCCACCGGCCGGGGAGGAGGGGCGCGAGGAAACACCATATATTTT
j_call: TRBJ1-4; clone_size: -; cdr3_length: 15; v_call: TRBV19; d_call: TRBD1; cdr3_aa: CASRDRVSTNEKLFF; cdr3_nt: TGTGCCAGTAGGGACAGGGTTTCGACTAATGAAAAACTGTTTTTT
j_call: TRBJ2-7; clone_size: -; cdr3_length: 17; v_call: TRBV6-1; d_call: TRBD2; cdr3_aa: CASSAHLIAGALNEQYF; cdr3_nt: TGTGCCAGCAGTGCCCACTTAATAGCGGGGGCCCTTAACGAGCAGTACTTC
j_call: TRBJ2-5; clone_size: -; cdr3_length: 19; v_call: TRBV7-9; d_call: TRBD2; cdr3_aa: CASSLVVLAGGPGQETQYF; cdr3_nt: TGTGCCAGCAGCTTAGTCGTTCTAGCGGGGGGGCCAGGACAAGAGACCCAGTACTTC
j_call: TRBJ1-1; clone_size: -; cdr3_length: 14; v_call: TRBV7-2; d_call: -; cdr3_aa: CASSLVYRNTEAFF; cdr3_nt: TGTGCCAGCAGCTTAGTTTACAGAAACACTGAAGCTTTCTTT
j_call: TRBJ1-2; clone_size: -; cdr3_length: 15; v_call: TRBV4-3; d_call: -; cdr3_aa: CASSRGLQGGYGYTF; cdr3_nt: TGCGCCAGCAGCCGAGGGTTACAAGGGGGCTATGGCTACACCTTC
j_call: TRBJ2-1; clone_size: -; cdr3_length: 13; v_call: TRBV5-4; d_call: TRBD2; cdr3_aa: CASSISGTGEQFF; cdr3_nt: TGTGCCAGCAGTATTAGCGGGACGGGTGAGCAGTTCTTC
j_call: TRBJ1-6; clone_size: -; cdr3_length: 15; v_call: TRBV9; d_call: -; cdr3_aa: CASSEGTVRSSPLYF; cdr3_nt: TGTGCCAGCAGCGAGGGGACCGTAAGGAGTTCACCCCTCTACTTT
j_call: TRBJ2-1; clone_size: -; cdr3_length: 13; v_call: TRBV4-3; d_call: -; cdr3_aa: CASSQARYNEQFF; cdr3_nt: TGCGCCAGCAGCCAAGCTAGGTACAATGAGCAGTTCTTC
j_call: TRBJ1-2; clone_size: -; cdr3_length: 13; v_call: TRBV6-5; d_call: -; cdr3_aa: CASSYVGDYGYTF; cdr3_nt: TGTGCCAGCAGTTACGTCGGTGACTATGGCTACACCTTC
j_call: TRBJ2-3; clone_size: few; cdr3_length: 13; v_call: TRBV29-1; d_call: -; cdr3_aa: CSVDSREADTQYF; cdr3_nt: TGCAGCGTTGACTCGCGAGAAGCAGATACGCAGTATTTT
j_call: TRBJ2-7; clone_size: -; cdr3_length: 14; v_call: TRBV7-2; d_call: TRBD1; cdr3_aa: CASSPPGTGAEQYF; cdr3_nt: TGTGCCAGCAGCCCACCCGGGACAGGGGCCGAGCAGTACTTC
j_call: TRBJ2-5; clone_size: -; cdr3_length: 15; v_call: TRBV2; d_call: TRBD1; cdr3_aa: CASSEAVGQQETQYF; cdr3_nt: TGTGCCAGCAGTGAAGCCGTGGGACAGCAAGAGACCCAGTACTTC
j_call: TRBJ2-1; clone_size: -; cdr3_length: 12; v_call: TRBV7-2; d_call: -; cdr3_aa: CASSLAWREQFF; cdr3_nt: TGTGCCAGCAGCTTAGCCTGGCGGGAGCAGTTCTTC
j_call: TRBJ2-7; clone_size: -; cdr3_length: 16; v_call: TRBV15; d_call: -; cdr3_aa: CATSSPPGGLRDEQYF; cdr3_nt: TGTGCCACCAGCAGTCCCCCTGGGGGGTTAAGGGACGAGCAGTACTTC
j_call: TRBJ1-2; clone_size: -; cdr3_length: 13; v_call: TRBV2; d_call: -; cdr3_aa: CANSAGAHYGYTF; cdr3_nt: TGTGCCAACAGTGCGGGGGCTCACTATGGCTACACCTTC